These 26 T cell receptor beta chains originate from one sample sequenced in a study of blood T cell repertoires in COVID-19. Libraries were prepared by immunoSEQ multiplex PCR; TCRdb keeps only in-frame clonotypes and omits some of them. The table lists 150,000 to 250,000 clones, 80% to 90% of them singletons, with 10% to 15% in the top ten. The sequencing input was PBMCs or T cells enriched from blood (not recorded which). The receptor set was obtained from a man aged 35 to 55 who had recovered from COVID-19.

This clone was observed a few times. The V and J genes are TRBV7-9 and TRBJ1-2; D not resolved. The V end was cut by 1 base, the J end by 0 bases, with 9 bases between. Germline V CDR1 and CDR2: SEHNR, FQNEAQ (reference sequence). The CDR3 has 15 amino acids. DNA for the CDR3: TGTGCCAGCAGCTTAGGCGACGGAGCTAACTATGGCTACACCTTC. Translating gives CASSLGDGANYGYTF.

The rearrangement uses TRBV2 and TRBJ2-7; a possible D gene is TRBD2 (5 bases). The CDR3 runs to 13 residues. Trimming took 3 bases from V and 6 from J, leaving 12 bases between them. CDR1 and CDR2 (germline): SNHLY, FYNNEI. CDR3 protein: CASSDIGEGEQYV. CDR3 DNA sequence: TGTGCCAGCAGTGATATTGGAGAGGGCGAGCAGTACGTC.

This chain joins TRBV5-4 and TRBJ2-5, with 8 bases lining up with TRBD2. The CDR3 covers 15 residues. Germline lookup yields CDR1 SGHNT and CDR2 YYREEE (reference sequence). Unmatched junction bases numbered 7, after V lost 1 base and J lost 5 bases. CDR3 DNA sequence: TGTGCCAGCAGCTTGCGAAGCGGGAGTTCGGAGACCCAGTACTTC. It encodes CASSLRSGSSETQYF.

This sequence joins TRBV10-3 and TRBJ1-5; maybe TRBD1 (5 bases). The V gene's germline CDR1 is ENHRY and CDR2 SYGVKD. The CDR3 has 16 amino acids. Trimming removed 6 bases at V and 1 base at J, with 16 bases between. The CDR3 coding sequence is TGTGCCATCAGCGACAAAAGGGGAGGAAGCAATCAGCCCCAGCATTTT. The encoded protein is CAISDKRGGSNQPQHF.

The chain has TRBV10-3 and TRBJ2-2; D might be TRBD1 (6 bases). Between the trimmed V and J ends, which lost 2 bases and 7 bases, there was a span of 14 bases. This CDR3 has 15 amino acids. The germline CDR1 and CDR2 sequences are ENHRY and SYGVKD. DNA of the CDR3: TGTGCCATCAGTGAGGGGGGCCAGGGCAACGGGGAGCTGTTTTTT. It encodes CAISEGGQGNGELFF.

The chain carries TRBV11-2 and TRBJ1-2; a weak D match, TRBD1 (5 bases). This CDR3 is built from 15 residues. The germline CDR1 and CDR2 sequences are SGHAT and FQNNGV. Trimming cost V 1 base and J 0 bases, with 9 bases left between them. The CDR3 loop is CASSLGGEANYGYTF. The CDR3 DNA follows: TGTGCCAGCAGCTTAGGGGGGGAGGCTAACTATGGCTACACCTTC.

CDR3 in amino acids: CASSLYIGLPLEQFF. The CDR3 nucleotides are TGCGCCAGCAGCTTGTATATAGGACTCCCCTTGGAGCAGTTCTTC. This sequence joins TRBV5-1 and TRBJ2-1, with D maybe TRBD2 (5 bases). Per germline, CDR1 SGHRS and CDR2 YFSETQ. Trimming cost V 1 base and J 10 bases, with 18 bases left between them. This CDR3 comprises 15 residues.

The V call is TRBV28, the J call TRBJ2-3, with TRBD2 matching over 11 bases. Germline V lookup: CDR1 MDHEN, CDR2 SYDVKM. Losses at the gene ends were 10 bases for V and 5 bases for J; bases not matched to a gene: 11. This CDR3 contains 15 residues. CDR3 in amino acids: CATGILAGGVDTQYF. Here the CDR3 DNA reads TGTGCCACCGGAATTCTAGCGGGAGGAGTAGATACGCAGTATTTT. The full variable domain, in which reference TRBV28 and TRBJ2-3 provide the parts outside the CDR3, is DVKVTQSSRYLVKRTGEKVFLECVQDMDHENMFWYRQDPGLGLRLIYFSYDVKMKEKGDIPEGYSVSREKKERFSLILESASTNQTSMYLCATGILAGGVDTQYFGPGTRLTVL.

V gene TRBV7-2 combines with J gene TRBJ1-4, with D perhaps TRBD1 (5 bases). Trimming pared 5 bases from V and 5 bases from J, leaving 15 bases between. The germline CDR1 and CDR2 sequences are SGHTA and FQGNSA. This CDR3 is 15 amino acids long. CDR3 nucleotide sequence: TGTGCCAGCAGCCCTCAGGGCCCTGGGAATGAAAAACTGTTTTTT. It encodes CASSPQGPGNEKLFF.

This clone is a singleton in its sample. This sequence joins TRBV2 and TRBJ2-2; 9 bases line up with TRBD1. V lost 3 bases, J lost 6 bases, and 8 bases stayed unmatched. The CDR3 totals 16 residues. The germline gives CDR1 SNHLY, CDR2 FYNNEI. CDR3 residues: CASSDRDRERAGELFF. CDR3 bases: TGTGCCAGCAGTGACCGGGACAGGGAGAGGGCCGGGGAGCTGTTTTTT.

The V gene is TRBV5-6, the J gene TRBJ2-1, with 7 bases that match TRBD1. CDR3 size: 16 residues. From germline, CDR1 is SGHDT and CDR2 YYEEEE. The trim removed 4 bases at V and 1 base at J, leaving 8 bases unmatched. The CDR3 protein is CASSPPGQESYNEQFF. The CDR3 coding sequence is TGTGCCAGCAGCCCCCCTGGACAGGAATCCTACAATGAGCAGTTCTTC.

This sequence joins TRBV5-6 and TRBJ2-7, with 8 bases matching TRBD2. Looked up from germline, CDR1 is SGHDT and CDR2 is YYEEEE. V dropped 4 bases and J dropped 11; count of bases not matched to a gene: 11. This CDR3 contains 13 residues. The CDR3 here is CASSIAGRKWEYF. CDR3 DNA sequence: TGTGCCAGCAGCATAGCGGGACGTAAGTGGGAGTACTTC.

This chain connects TRBV18 to TRBJ2-3, with 13 bases fitting TRBD2. Germline loops: CDR1 KGHSH, CDR2 LQKENI. CDR3 length: 17 amino acids. The V segment lost 3 bases and the J segment 2 bases; nucleotides outside the gene matches: 5. The CDR3 DNA reads as TGTGCCAGCTCACCCGGACTAGCGGGAGCAAACACAGATACGCAGTATTTT. Translation gives CASSPGLAGANTDTQYF. Supplemented by reference TRBV18 and TRBJ2-3, the full variable domain reads NAGVMQNPRHLVRRRGQEARLRCSPMKGHSHVYWYRQLPEEGLKFMVYLQKENIIDESGMPKERFSAEFPKEGPSILRIQQVVRGDSAAYFCASSPGLAGANTDTQYFGPGTRLTVL.

The chain joins TRBV28 to TRBJ2-3, with TRBD2 identical over 7 bases. CDR3 length: 15 residues. Germline V lookup: CDR1 MDHEN, CDR2 SYDVKM. Unmatched junction bases numbered 11, after V lost 8 bases and J lost 3 bases. CDR3 bases: TGTGCCAGCTCGTCGGGGGGATCGAGAACAGATACGCAGTATTTT. This codes for CASSSGGSRTDTQYF.

The rearrangement joins TRBV19 to TRBJ2-5; 8 bases line up with TRBD1. The CDR3 consists of 14 residues. V dropped 7 bases and J dropped 2; count of bases not matched to a gene: 6. The V gene's germline CDR1 is LNHDA and CDR2 SQIVND (reference sequence). The CDR3 DNA is TGTGCCAGTACTCGGACAGGGCAACAAGAGACCCAGTACTTC. It encodes CASTRTGQQETQYF.

The chain joins TRBV7-6 to TRBJ2-1, with 9 bases aligning to TRBD2. V trimming: 5 bases; J trimming: 4 bases; junction bases outside the gene matches: 6. This CDR3 spans 15 amino acids. Germline V gene lookup returns CDR1 SGHVS and CDR2 FNYEAQ. In DNA form, the CDR3 reads TGTGCCAGCAGCCAAGGGACTAGCCTGTACAATGAGCAGTTCTTC. Translating it yields CASSQGTSLYNEQFF.

This clone was seen a handful of times. The rearrangement joins TRBV2 to TRBJ1-5; D gene unclear. Germline assignment: CDR1 SNHLY and CDR2 FYNNEI. Trimming stripped 2 bases from V and 9 bases from J, with 14 bases between. This CDR3 comprises 14 residues. CDR3 sequence: CASSEQAGNAPQHF. CDR3 in DNA: TGTGCCAGCAGTGAACAGGCCGGCAATGCGCCCCAGCATTTT.

V is TRBV5-1 and J is TRBJ1-2, with D possibly being TRBD1 (6 bases). Trimming left V 1 base short and J 4 bases short, with 14 bases between. Looked up from germline, CDR1 is SGHRS and CDR2 is YFSETQ. CDR3 size: 15 residues. CDR3 sequence reads: CASSLSPTGSYGYTF. The CDR3 coding sequence is TGCGCCAGCAGCTTGTCCCCAACAGGGAGCTATGGCTACACCTTC.

The chain couples TRBV19 to TRBJ1-1; D perhaps matches TRBD1 (6 bases). V lost 1 base and J 3 bases, leaving 12 bases between the germline ends. The length of the CDR3 is 15 residues. Germline values: CDR1 LNHDA, CDR2 SQIVND (reference sequence). CDR3 bases: TGTGCCAGTAGTATAGGTGACAGGAGAGACACTGAAGCTTTCTTT. Residues: CASSIGDRRDTEAFF. Full variable domain (rest looked up from reference TRBV19 and TRBJ1-1): DGGITQSPKYLFRKEGQNVTLSCEQNLNHDAMYWYRQDPGQGLRLIYYSQIVNDFQKGDIAEGYSVSREKKESFPLTVTSAQKNPTAFYLCASSIGDRRDTEAFFGQGTRLTVV.

This clone showed up just once. For the CDR3, the DNA is TGTGCCAGCAGTTTTACTAGCAATGATGAGCAGTTCTTC. It yields the protein CASSFTSNDEQFF. The chain combines TRBV12-3 or TRBV12-4 with TRBJ2-1, with D possibly matching TRBD2 (6 bases). The CDR3 is 13 amino acids. Trimming stripped 3 bases from V and 8 bases from J, with 11 bases between.

V usage is TRBV7-2 and J usage is TRBJ2-7, with 12 positions matching TRBD2. V lost 2 bases to trimming and J lost 0 bases; unmatched junction nucleotides: 5. There are 17 residues in the CDR3. Per the germline V gene, CDR1 is SGHTA and CDR2 is FQGNSA. CDR3 region: CASSLPQTSGSSYEQYF. Here the CDR3 DNA reads TGTGCCAGCAGCTTACCCCAGACTAGCGGGAGCTCCTACGAGCAGTACTTC.

This sequence joins TRBV11-3 and TRBJ2-1; 9 bases are shared with TRBD1. CDR1 SGHNT and CDR2 YENEEA come from the germline V gene. The length of the CDR3 is 16 residues. Trimming at V came to 5 bases and at J to 4 bases, leaving 9 bases not matched to a gene. CDR3 DNA: TGTGCCAGCAGCCCGGACGGACAGGGGATATACAATGAGCAGTTCTTC. Amino acids: CASSPDGQGIYNEQFF.

V is TRBV7-9 and J is TRBJ1-6, with 8 bases matching TRBD1. This CDR3 is 16 amino acids long. The germline CDR1 and CDR2 sequences are SEHNR and FQNEAQ (reference sequence). Trimming at V came to 1 base and at J to 8 bases, leaving 7 bases not matched to a gene. The CDR3 spells CASSLDDRGRDSPLHF. CDR3 sequence (DNA): TGTGCCAGCAGCTTAGATGACAGGGGTCGGGATTCACCCCTCCACTTT. Based on the CDR3 plus reference TRBV7-9 and TRBJ1-6, the full variable domain is DTGVSQNPRHKITKRGQNVTFRCDPISEHNRLYWYRQTLGQGPEFLTYFQNEAQLEKSRLLSDRFSAERPKGSFSTLEIQRTEQGDSAMYLCASSLDDRGRDSPLHFGNGTRLTVT.

This clone was seen once. CDR3 nucleotides: TGTGCCAGTCTTTCTGGGACAGGGTTCACCGGGGAGCTGTTTTTT. The encoded protein is CASLSGTGFTGELFF. The chain couples TRBV28 to TRBJ2-2, with 9 nucleotides matching TRBD1. Germline trimming cut 9 bases from V and 4 bases from J; bases unmatched to any gene: 9. The V gene's germline CDR1 is MDHEN and CDR2 SYDVKM. The CDR3 runs to 15 residues. Using reference TRBV28 and TRBJ2-2 for the parts outside the CDR3, the full variable domain is DVKVTQSSRYLVKRTGEKVFLECVQDMDHENMFWYRQDPGLGLRLIYFSYDVKMKEKGDIPEGYSVSREKKERFSLILESASTNQTSMYLCASLSGTGFTGELFFGEGSRLTVL.

This chain connects TRBV7-2 to TRBJ2-6; weak D call: TRBD1 (6 bases). Trimming cost V 2 bases and J 5 bases, with 7 bases left between them. The CDR3 is 14 residues long. Germline CDR1 and CDR2: SGHTA and FQGNSA. In DNA form, the CDR3 reads TGTGCCAGCAGCTTAACAGGGCGGGCCAACGTCCTGACTTTC. Amino acid sequence: CASSLTGRANVLTF.

The chain combines TRBV7-8 with TRBJ1-5; 8 bases line up with TRBD1. Germline-derived CDR1 and CDR2 are SGHVS and FQNEAQ. With V trimmed by 4 bases and J by 4 bases, 6 bases remained unmatched. This CDR3 contains 15 residues. The CDR3 DNA reads TGTGCCAGCAGCTACGGACAGGGAAGAAATCAGCCCCAGCATTTT. Translating it yields CASSYGQGRNQPQHF.